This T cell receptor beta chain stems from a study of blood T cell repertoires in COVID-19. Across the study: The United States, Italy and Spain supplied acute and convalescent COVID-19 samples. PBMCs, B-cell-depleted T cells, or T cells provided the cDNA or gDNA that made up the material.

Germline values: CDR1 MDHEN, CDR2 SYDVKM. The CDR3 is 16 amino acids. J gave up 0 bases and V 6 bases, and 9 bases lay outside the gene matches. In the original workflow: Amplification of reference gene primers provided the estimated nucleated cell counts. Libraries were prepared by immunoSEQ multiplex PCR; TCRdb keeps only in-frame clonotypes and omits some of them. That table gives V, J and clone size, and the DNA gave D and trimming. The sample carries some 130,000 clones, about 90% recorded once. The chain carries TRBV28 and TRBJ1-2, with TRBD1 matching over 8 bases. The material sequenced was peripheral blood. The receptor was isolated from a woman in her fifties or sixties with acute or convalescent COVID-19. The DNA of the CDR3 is TGTGCCAGCAGCCCAGGGGGCGTGAAAGCTAACTATGGCTACACCTTC. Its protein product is CASSPGGVKANYGYTF.